Given below is one TCR beta chain in context. The CDR3 has 17 residues. The V segment lost 1 base and the J segment 3 bases; nucleotides outside the gene matches: 6. CDR1 and CDR2 (germline): SGHAT, FQNNGV. This entry comes from a study of CD8 T cells in Susac syndrome. RNA amounts of about 0.45 to 1 ug underwent reverse transcription with random hexamers. TCRdb re-called the immunoSEQ multiplex PCR reads with MiXCR, one entry per CDR3 protein. The table records 150,000 to 200,000 distinct CDR3 sequences, around 93% of them present only once. The control participants were healthy donors, and these controls were matched with respect to both age and sex.

Sequenced material: CD4+ T cells from PBMCs. The receptor's source is a human donor in good health. The chain is built from TRBV11-2 and TRBJ2-2, with 9 bases aligning to TRBD1. The CDR3 region is CASSLVLNRGHTGELFF. Written as DNA, the CDR3 is TGTGCCAGCAGCTTAGTCCTTAACAGGGGGCACACCGGGGAGCTGTTTTTT.